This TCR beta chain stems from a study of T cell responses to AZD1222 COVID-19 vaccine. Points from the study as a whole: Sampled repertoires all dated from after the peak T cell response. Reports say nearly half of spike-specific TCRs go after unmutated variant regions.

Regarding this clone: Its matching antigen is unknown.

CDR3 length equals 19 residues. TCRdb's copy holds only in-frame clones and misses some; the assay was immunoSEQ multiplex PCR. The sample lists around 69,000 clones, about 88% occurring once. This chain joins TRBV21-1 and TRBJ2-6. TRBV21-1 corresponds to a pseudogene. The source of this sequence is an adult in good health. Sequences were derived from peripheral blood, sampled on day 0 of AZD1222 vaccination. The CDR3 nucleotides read TGTGCCAGCAGCCCCCCCAAGGAAGGCAGCCCACCCGGGGCCAACGTCCTGACTTTC. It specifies CASSPPKEGSPPGANVLTF.